The 13 T cell receptor beta chains presented below share a single source sample, sequenced in a study of a mutant IDH1 vaccine in newly diagnosed glioma. What these receptors recognize is not known. The time point here: week 5, during vaccination. Doses consisted of 300 ug of mutant IDH1 20-mer peptide each, paired with topical imiquimod. Assay: immunoSEQ multiplex PCR; the TCRdb copy retains only in-frame clones and omits some. This table has roughly 39,000 clones, approximately 83% appearing once. Source: PBMCs, taken from a glioma patient whose treatment included an IDH1 peptide vaccine. The receptors were sampled from a man aged 35 to 55 with glioma.

The rearrangement links TRBV29-1 to TRBJ2-2; no clear D. The germline V and J ends were trimmed by 3 bases and 7 bases, with 12 bases remaining between them. Germline lookup yields CDR1 SQVTM and CDR2 ANQGSEA. This CDR3 contains 13 residues. The CDR3 DNA reads as TGCAGCGTTGAGAGCCAAGATATCGGGGAGCTGTTTTTT. Its protein is CSVESQDIGELFF.

The chain couples TRBV18 to TRBJ1-2; 9 bases are a match to TRBD1. J gave up 5 bases and V 6 bases, and 7 bases lay outside the gene matches. Germline CDR1 is KGHSH and CDR2 is LQKENI. The CDR3 totals 14 residues. CDR3 sequence: CASSPDRGQYGYTF. In DNA, the CDR3 is TGTGCCAGCTCTCCGGACAGGGGACAATATGGCTACACCTTC.

J is TRBJ2-1 and V is TRBV6-4; 8 nucleotides agree with TRBD2. The CDR3 has 15 residues. J gave up 7 bases and V 3 bases, and 8 bases lay outside the gene matches. Germline V gene sequence: CDR1 MRHNA, CDR2 SNTAGT. This CDR3 reads CASSEDGRARNEQFF. The CDR3 DNA reads TGTGCCAGCAGTGAAGACGGGAGGGCGAGGAATGAGCAGTTCTTC.

This chain connects TRBV25-1 to TRBJ2-7; TRBD2 matches at 7 bases. The germline V gene encodes CDR1 MGHDK and CDR2 SYGVNS. The CDR3 extends over 16 amino acids. Trimming cost V 6 bases and J 0 bases; bases outside gene matches: 11. The CDR3: CASSASWRGNSYEQYF. The CDR3 DNA reads as TGTGCCAGCAGCGCGTCATGGCGGGGGAACTCCTACGAGCAGTACTTC.

The chain recombines TRBV6-6 with TRBJ2-2; TRBD2 agrees at 8 bases. The CDR3 sequence is 15 residues long. The germline V gene encodes CDR1 MNHNY and CDR2 SVGAGI (reference sequence). Trimming at V came to 6 bases and at J to 6 bases, leaving 9 bases not matched to a gene. The CDR3 DNA follows: TGTGCCAGCAGACCCCCGGGACTAGGGTCCGGGGAGCTGTTTTTT. Its protein product is CASRPPGLGSGELFF.

This rearrangement joins TRBV6-1 to TRBJ1-1; D may be TRBD1 (5 bases). Germline values: CDR1 MNHNS, CDR2 SASEGT. The CDR3 is made up of 13 amino acids. The V end lost 10 bases, the J end lost 6 bases, and 18 bases lay between the germline ends. CDR3 loop: CAIRRRGASEAFF. CDR3 nucleotide sequence: TGTGCCATCCGAAGAAGGGGCGCGTCTGAAGCTTTCTTT.

The chain's CDR3 is CASSIVGPGGNQPQHF. Written as DNA, the CDR3 is TGTGCCAGTAGTATAGTTGGTCCCGGGGGCAATCAGCCCCAGCATTTT. This chain joins TRBV19 and TRBJ1-5; D is unresolved. This CDR3 spans 16 amino acids. The germline V gene has CDR1 LNHDA and CDR2 SQIVND (reference sequence). V shed 1 base and J shed 2 bases, with 12 bases lying between them.

CDR3 amino acids: CASRNNRVRTEAFF. The CDR3 DNA sequence: TGTGCCAGCAGGAATAACAGGGTACGGACTGAAGCTTTCTTT. This chain uses TRBV6-1 with TRBJ1-1; TRBD1 is a possible D gene (6 bases). V was pared by 6 bases and J by 5 bases, with 16 bases between. The CDR3 is made up of 14 amino acids. Looked up from germline, CDR1 is MNHNS and CDR2 is SASEGT.

The chain joins TRBV18 to TRBJ2-3; D perhaps matches TRBD1 (5 bases). The CDR3 is 13 residues long. Between the trimmed V and J ends, which lost 6 bases and 5 bases, there was a span of 12 bases. CDR1 and CDR2 (germline): KGHSH, LQKENI. The CDR3 sequence: CASSQDRKDTQYF. The CDR3 DNA is TGTGCCAGCTCGCAAGACAGAAAAGATACGCAGTATTTT.

The chain employs TRBV27 and TRBJ2-7; D perhaps matches TRBD2 (5 bases). The CDR3 totals 13 residues. The germline CDR1 and CDR2 sequences are MNHEY and SMNVEV (reference sequence). V was shortened by 3 bases and J by 6 bases, with 12 bases between the two germline ends. The CDR3 sequence: CASSLRRLGEQYF. Here the CDR3 DNA reads TGTGCCAGCAGTTTGCGGAGGTTAGGCGAGCAGTACTTC.

The gene calls are TRBV5-8 and TRBJ2-7; no reliable D call. V lost 6 bases to trimming and J lost 2 bases, with 12 bases between them. The V gene's germline CDR1 is SGHTS and CDR2 YDEGEE. This CDR3 spans 13 amino acids. The CDR3 sequence is CASTGSGTYEQYF. For the CDR3, the DNA is TGTGCCAGCACTGGATCCGGAACCTACGAGCAGTACTTC. Full variable domain (rest looked up from reference TRBV5-8 and TRBJ2-7): EAGVTQSPTHLIKTRGQQATLRCSPISGHTSVYWYQQALGLGLQFLLWYDEGEERNRGNFPPRFSGRQFPNYSSELNVNALELEDSALYLCASTGSGTYEQYFGPGTRLTVT.

This clone was recorded a few times. The J gene is TRBJ2-7, the V gene TRBV5-4, with 9 bases fitting TRBD2. V lost 3 bases and J lost 3; bases outside the gene matches: 7. Germline CDR1 and CDR2: SGHNT and YYREEE (reference sequence). This CDR3 has 15 amino acids. The CDR3 region is CASSSSGLAFYEQYF. As DNA, the CDR3 is TGTGCCAGCAGCTCCTCGGGACTAGCTTTCTACGAGCAGTACTTC.

The genes are TRBV19 and TRBJ1-2, with D possibly TRBD1 on 5 matching bases. Trimming removed 4 bases from V and 8 bases from J, with 23 bases in between. The CDR3 loop spans 16 amino acids. The germline CDR1 and CDR2 sequences are LNHDA and SQIVND (reference sequence). In DNA, the CDR3 is TGTGCCAGTAGTAGCGGGACGGCAAGGTACGGTCGGGGCTACACCTTC. As protein: CASSSGTARYGRGYTF.